Listed here are 4 T cell receptor beta chains from one sample, sequenced in a study of blood T cell repertoires in COVID-19 (TCRdb year 2020). Library preparation employed the immunoSEQ multiplex PCR assay. TCRdb provides this immuneACCESS table in a form limited to in-frame rearrangements. Some clones are lacking; in checked studies, under half of them reflect an unresolved V gene, and why the rest are absent is not known. The sample has around 50,000 clones on record, over 75% of them singletons. The ten largest clones represent around 3.5% of the sample. Sequencing was performed on peripheral blood. The source of these receptors is a human donor in a cohort sampled during active COVID-19.

This chain connects TRBV19 to TRBJ2-2; D unresolved. The length of the CDR3 is 13 residues. Trimming pared 8 bases from V and 0 bases from J, leaving 7 bases between. In germline, CDR1 is LNHDA, CDR2 SQIVND (reference sequence). CDR3 sequence (DNA): TGTGCCAGTTGCAGGCCGAACACCGGGGAGCTGTTTTTT. Translating gives CASCRPNTGELFF.

This chain uses TRBV19 with TRBJ2-1; D unclear. V was pared by 2 bases and J by 10 bases, with 12 bases between. Germline CDR1 and CDR2: LNHDA and SQIVND (reference sequence). The CDR3 covers 13 residues. The CDR3 loop is CASSIQVWFEQFF. The CDR3 coding sequence is TGTGCCAGTAGTATACAGGTTTGGTTCGAGCAGTTCTTC.

The chain carries TRBV19 and TRBJ2-2; D is perhaps TRBD1 (5 bases). The CDR3 spans 14 residues. Germline V gene lookup returns CDR1 LNHDA and CDR2 SQIVND (reference sequence). Trimming shortened V by 3 bases and J by 5 bases, and 10 bases separated the two germline ends. For the CDR3, the DNA is TGTGCCAGTAGTATCCCCGGACAAACCGGGGAGCTGTTTTTT. It is translated as CASSIPGQTGELFF.

The sample holds a few counts of this clone. CDR3 region: CASSRGLGNTIYF. The CDR3 nucleotides are TGTGCCAGCAGCCGCGGCCTGGGAAACACCATATATTTT. The gene calls are TRBV3-1 (or the pseudogene TRBV3-2) and TRBJ1-3, with D hard to call. Per the germline V gene, CDR1 is LGHDT and CDR2 is YNNKEL (reference sequence). V shed 4 bases and J shed 4 bases, with 8 bases lying between them. The CDR3 has 13 residues.